One sample yielded the 13 T cell receptor beta chains listed below, sequenced in a study of shared clonotypes between healthy human individuals. The assay was immunoSEQ multiplex PCR, and TCRdb's table has in-frame clones only and misses some. Among roughly 1,100,000 clones listed, more than 60% were seen once. Material for sequencing was memory CD4+ T cells sorted from blood. Subset of the sample: CD45RA-negative fraction. These receptors were taken from a man aged 18 to 29 in good health.

The chain uses TRBV10-1 and TRBJ2-1; 9 bases align to TRBD2. The CDR3 contains 14 residues. The J segment lost 8 bases and the V segment lost 0 bases, leaving 2 bases of the junction unmatched. Per germline, CDR1 WNHNN and CDR2 SYGVQD (reference sequence). CDR3 residues: CASSESSGRDEQFF. CDR3 sequence (DNA): TGCGCCAGCAGTGAGTCTAGCGGGAGAGATGAGCAGTTCTTC.

The chain uses TRBV14 and TRBJ1-1; D perhaps matches TRBD1 (6 bases). The CDR3 is 13 residues long. CDR1 is SGHDN and CDR2 is FVKESK in the germline V gene. V shed 4 bases and J shed 8 bases, with 14 bases lying between them. CDR3 DNA sequence: TGTGCCAGCAGCCCAGATCAGGGGTACGAAGCTTTCTTT. This translates into CASSPDQGYEAFF.

This clone was observed once. V and J are TRBV14 and TRBJ2-4; TRBD2 matches at 9 bases. The germline gives CDR1 SGHDN, CDR2 FVKESK. The CDR3 consists of 16 residues. Trimming cost V 4 bases and J 3 bases; bases outside gene matches: 7. The CDR3 spells CASSLIAGVGKNIQYF. The CDR3 DNA reads as TGTGCCAGCAGCCTCATAGCGGGAGTAGGCAAAAACATTCAGTACTTC.

This chain connects TRBV7-9 to TRBJ2-2, with D possibly matching TRBD1 (6 bases). Germline V gives CDR1 SEHNR, CDR2 FQNEAQ (reference sequence). This CDR3 has 15 residues. Trimming cost V 11 bases and J 0 bases, with 16 bases left between them. CDR3 DNA sequence: TGTGCCTTGGGGCCACAGGGATCGAACACCGGGGAGCTGTTTTTT. Protein sequence: CALGPQGSNTGELFF.

In DNA, the CDR3 is TGTGCCAGCAGCCCCGACCCATCCTATGGCTACACCTTC. Encoded protein: CASSPDPSYGYTF. The gene calls are TRBV5-5 and TRBJ1-2; D remains unclear. Deletions cut 4 bases from V and 4 bases from J, with 11 bases between. The CDR3 consists of 13 residues. Germline loops: CDR1 SGHKS, CDR2 YYEKEE (reference sequence).

The DNA for the CDR3 is TGTGCCAGCACCAACTCAGGGGGCGACTATGGCTACACCTTC. This sequence encodes CASTNSGGDYGYTF. The V and J genes are TRBV27 and TRBJ1-2, with 8 bases that match TRBD1. CDR1 and CDR2 (germline): MNHEY, SMNVEV (reference sequence). The CDR3 covers 14 residues. V shed 7 bases, J shed 3 bases, and the junction held 7 bases outside the gene matches.

V and J are TRBV7-6 and TRBJ1-1; 7 positions match TRBD1. Germline V lookup: CDR1 SGHVS, CDR2 FNYEAQ. The CDR3 runs to 14 residues. V was clipped by 5 bases and J by 3 bases; unmatched bases: 6. In DNA form, the CDR3 reads TGTGCCAGCAGCCTAAGACAGGGCGACACTGAAGCTTTCTTT. Amino acid sequence: CASSLRQGDTEAFF.

The V and J genes are TRBV5-1 and TRBJ2-1; weak D call: TRBD1 (6 bases). V was pared by 2 bases and J by 4 bases, with 10 bases between. The CDR3 is made up of 14 amino acids. Germline CDR1 reads SGHRS; CDR2 reads YFSETQ. The CDR3 DNA sequence: TGCGCCAGCAGCTTTGGGGACACTTACAATGAGCAGTTCTTC. This translates into CASSFGDTYNEQFF.

This chain joins TRBV2 and TRBJ2-2; D gene ambiguous. CDR3 size: 13 residues. The germline V and J ends were trimmed by 2 bases and 4 bases, with 5 bases remaining between them. Germline-derived CDR1 and CDR2 are SNHLY and FYNNEI. In DNA form, the CDR3 reads TGTGCCAGCAGTGAATCTAGCACCGGGGAGCTGTTTTTT. As protein: CASSESSTGELFF. Full variable domain (remainder filled in from reference TRBV2 and TRBJ2-2): EPEVTQTPSHQVTQMGQEVILRCVPISNHLYFYWYRQILGQKVEFLVSFYNNEISEKSEIFDDQFSVERPDGSNFTLKIRSTKLEDSAMYFCASSESSTGELFFGEGSRLTVL.

The chain uses TRBV6-6 and TRBJ1-2, with D perhaps matching TRBD1 (5 bases). Germline V lookup: CDR1 MNHNY, CDR2 SVGAGI (reference sequence). The V end lost 6 bases, the J end lost 2 bases, and 16 bases lay between the germline ends. The CDR3 loop spans 15 amino acids. Written as DNA, the CDR3 is TGTGCCAGCAGCCCCAGGGCAGGGCCCAACTATGGCTACACCTTC. Amino acid sequence: CASSPRAGPNYGYTF.

The chain recombines TRBV5-1 with TRBJ2-1, with 8 bases aligning to TRBD2. Germline CDR1 reads SGHRS; CDR2 reads YFSETQ. The CDR3 contains 15 residues. V dropped 1 base and J dropped 8; count of bases not matched to a gene: 8. In DNA, the CDR3 is TGCGCCAGCAGCTTGAATGCGGGACTAGTGGATGAGCAGTTCTTC. This translates into CASSLNAGLVDEQFF.

V and J are TRBV2 and TRBJ1-1; D is undetermined. V was trimmed by 7 bases and J by 5 bases, leaving 14 bases between them. The CDR3 sequence is 13 residues long. From germline, CDR1 is SNHLY and CDR2 FYNNEI. The CDR3: CASTPSLATEAFF. As DNA, the CDR3 is TGTGCCAGCACCCCGTCGCTGGCAACTGAAGCTTTCTTT.

In this sample, this clone turned up once. The chain carries TRBV5-4 and TRBJ1-4; perhaps TRBD1 as D (5 bases). Germline assignment: CDR1 SGHNT and CDR2 YYREEE (reference sequence). The CDR3 is made up of 13 amino acids. The V and J ends lost 1 base and 6 bases respectively, with 7 bases between them. CDR3 DNA: TGTGCCAGCAGCTTGAAGGGACATGAAAAACTGTTTTTT. This codes for CASSLKGHEKLFF.